Listed here are 2 T cell receptor beta chains from one sample, sequenced in a study of immune cell composition in non-small cell lung cancer. Sequencing used immunoSEQ multiplex PCR; TCRdb keeps in-frame clones, though not all of them. The table has 7,200 or so clones, 67% seen once. The normal lung sample lay at least 3 cm, and maximally far, from the tumour. The material sequenced was non-adjacent lung tissue. The receptors were gathered from a human donor with non-small cell lung cancer.

The chain uses TRBV5-1 and TRBJ2-1, with 11 positions matching TRBD2. The CDR3 runs 17 residues. The trim removed 1 base at V and 5 bases at J, leaving 8 bases unmatched. Per the germline V gene, CDR1 is SGHRS and CDR2 is YFSETQ. The DNA for the CDR3 is TGCGCCAGCAGCTTGATTGGGTTAGCGGGAGGGCACAATGAGCAGTTCTTC. Amino acids: CASSLIGLAGGHNEQFF. Drawing the rest from reference TRBV5-1 and TRBJ2-1, the complete variable domain is KAGVTQTPRYLIKTRGQQVTLSCSPISGHRSVSWYQQTPGQGLQFLFEYFSETQRNKGNFPGRFSGRQFSNSRSEMNVSTLELGDSALYLCASSLIGLAGGHNEQFFGPGTRLTVL.

The V and J genes are TRBV7-3 and TRBJ1-2; 7 positions agree with TRBD1. The CDR3 has 14 amino acids. Germline values: CDR1 SGHTA, CDR2 FQGTGA. V was clipped by 0 bases and J by 4 bases; unmatched bases: 2. The CDR3 region is CASSLTPGGYGYTF. The DNA for the CDR3 is TGTGCCAGCAGCTTAACGCCAGGGGGCTATGGCTACACCTTC. Full variable domain (rest looked up from reference TRBV7-3 and TRBJ1-2): GAGVSQTPSNKVTEKGKYVELRCDPISGHTALYWYRQSLGQGPEFLIYFQGTGAADDSGLPNDRFFAVRPEGSVSTLKIQRTERGDSAVYLCASSLTPGGYGYTFGSGTRLTVV.